This is a list of T cell receptor beta chains from one sample in a study of cytomegalovirus exposure and HLA in healthy donors. Only in-frame clones appear in the TCRdb table, and some are missing; sequencing was by immunoSEQ multiplex PCR. The sample shows about 99,000 clones, more than 75% of them seen only once. The sample comprised PBMCs. The receptor set was obtained from a woman between 18 and 30 years old in good health and CMV-seropositive. Both conserved end residues are part of each CDR3. D genes are given only for firm matches. Size values are once, few and many counts, or a class for expanded clones, and some rows have none.

v_gene	d_gene	abundance	j_gene	CDR3nt	CDR3aa
TRBV2	.	.	TRBJ2-5	TGTGCCGCCAGGGAGCGGGACCAAGAGACCCAGTACTTC	CAARERDQETQYF
TRBV30	.	.	TRBJ1-5	TGTGCCTGGAGGGACAGCGATAGCAATCAGCCCCAGCATTTT	CAWRDSDSNQPQHF
TRBV30	.	.	TRBJ1-5	TGTGCCTGGAGTACAGGGAATACTCAGCCCCAGCATTTT	CAWSTGNTQPQHF
TRBV28	.	.	TRBJ2-3	TGTGCCAGCAGTTCTATCCGAGAGGGCCGTGATACGCAGTATTTT	CASSSIREGRDTQYF
TRBV5-1	.	.	TRBJ1-1	TGCGCCAGCAGCTTAACAGGGTTGGGGACTGAAGCTTTCTTT	CASSLTGLGTEAFF
TRBV27	TRBD2	.	TRBJ2-3	TGTGCCAGCAGTTCGGGCGGGAGGGCCTACCCAGATACGCAGTATTTT	CASSSGGRAYPDTQYF
TRBV5-1	.	.	TRBJ1-1	TGCGCCAGCAGCTCCCTACTACGGGGGGCGACTGAAGCTTTCTTT	CASSSLLRGATEAFF
TRBV7-6	TRBD2	.	TRBJ2-1	TGTGCCAGCAGCGTAGGACTAGCGGGCCTTTTTTCCTCTTACAATGAGCAGTTCTTC	CASSVGLAGLFSSYNEQFF
TRBV30	.	.	TRBJ1-3	TGTGCCTGGAACTTGGGAAACACCATATATTTT	CAWNLGNTIYF
TRBV21-1	.	few	TRBJ1-1	TGTGCCCGGGATAGTATGTCCACTGAAGCTTTCTTT	CARDSMSTEAFF
TRBV5-1	.	.	TRBJ2-5	TGCGCCAGCAGCTTTTCTACAGTTGAGACCCAGTACTTC	CASSFSTVETQYF
TRBV9	.	.	TRBJ2-1	TGTGCCAGCAGCCCCCTTGTGGGAGGATCCTACAATGAGCAGTTCTTC	CASSPLVGGSYNEQFF
TRBV21-1	.	.	TRBJ2-1	TGTGCCAGCAGCAAATCGGCGGCCTTCCAGAAGAATGAGCAGTTCTTC	CASSKSAAFQKNEQFF
TRBV4-1	TRBD1	.	TRBJ1-5	TGCGCCAGCAGCCGCGGAAGACAGGGTGGGAGTCAGCCCCAGCATTTT	CASSRGRQGGSQPQHF
TRBV28	.	.	TRBJ1-1	TGTGCCAGCAGTTTACCCCCCACAGGGTCGGCTTTCTTT	CASSLPPTGSAFF
TRBV5-1	TRBD2	few	TRBJ2-1	TGCGCCAGCAGTCCGACTAGCACCACCTACAATGAGCAGTTCTTC	CASSPTSTTYNEQFF
TRBV6-5	TRBD2	.	TRBJ2-7	TGTGCCAGCAGGGGACTAGCGGCGACTTCCTACGAGCAGTACTTC	CASRGLAATSYEQYF
TRBV11-2	TRBD2	.	TRBJ2-1	TGTGCCAGCAGCTTAGGACTTAGCGGGAGTACTAATGAGCAGTTCTTC	CASSLGLSGSTNEQFF
TRBV28	.	.	TRBJ2-7	TGTGCCAGCAGTCCCCCGGGGGTAGGGCGATACGAGCAGTACTTC	CASSPPGVGRYEQYF
TRBV6-5	TRBD2	.	TRBJ2-7	TGTGCCAGCAGTTACTCGGCTAGCGGGATATACGAGCAGTACTTC	CASSYSASGIYEQYF
TRBV5-6	.	.	TRBJ1-1	TGTGCCAGCAGCCCCGAAGGGGCCACTGAAGCTTTCTTT	CASSPEGATEAFF
TRBV9	.	.	TRBJ2-3	TGTGCCAGCAGCGTAGGCGGGATAAGCACAGATACGCAGTATTTT	CASSVGGISTDTQYF
TRBV28	TRBD2	many	TRBJ2-7	TGTGCCAGCAGTCCTACGGGACTAGCGGCCTACGAGCAGTACTTC	CASSPTGLAAYEQYF
TRBV6-5	.	.	TRBJ2-7	TGTGCCAGCAGTAAAGGGACAATTCGAAACGAGCAGTACTTC	CASSKGTIRNEQYF
TRBV4-1	TRBD1	once	TRBJ2-5	TGCGCCAGCAGCCAAGATTCAGGGGGCAGGGAGACCCAGTACTTC	CASSQDSGGRETQYF
TRBV30	TRBD2	.	TRBJ2-1	TGTGCCTCCACCACTGCGGGAGACAATGAGCAGTTCTTC	CASTTAGDNEQFF
TRBV27	TRBD1	.	TRBJ2-7	TGTGCCAGCAGTACCGGGACAGTCTCCTACGAGCAGTACTTC	CASSTGTVSYEQYF
TRBV6-1	TRBD1	.	TRBJ2-2	TGTGCAGTTGTAGGCGGGACAGGGGACACCGGGGAGCTGTTTTTT	CAVVGGTGDTGELFF
TRBV9	.	.	TRBJ2-1	TGTGCCAGCAGCCCACGGACTGATAGGTCCCCGGCCGCTGAGCAGTTCTTC	CASSPRTDRSPAAEQFF
TRBV5-1	TRBD1	.	TRBJ2-5	TGCGCCAGCAGCCAGGATAACAGGGGTTCCGAAATAGGGGAGACCCAGTACTTC	CASSQDNRGSEIGETQYF
TRBV7-9	.	.	TRBJ1-1	TGTGCCAGCAATCGCGGTACCACTGAAGCTTTCTTT	CASNRGTTEAFF
TRBV5-8	.	.	TRBJ2-3	TGTGCCAGCAGTTTGGGCGTCGACAGACTCACAGATACGCAGTATTTT	CASSLGVDRLTDTQYF
TRBV5-4	.	.	TRBJ2-6	TGTGCCAGCAGCCCCGGGGGACGCTCTGGGGCCAACGTCCTGACTTTC	CASSPGGRSGANVLTF
TRBV7-9	TRBD1	.	TRBJ1-2	TGTGCCAGCAGCTTACAGGGGACAGGGCTTTATGGCTACACCTTC	CASSLQGTGLYGYTF
TRBV5-4	.	few	TRBJ2-5	TGTGCCAGCAGCTTGGGCGACAGGCAAGAGACCCAGTACTTC	CASSLGDRQETQYF
TRBV7-2	.	.	TRBJ2-7	TGTGCCAGCAGCCCGCTTAGCGCCATGTTCTACGAGCAGTACTTC	CASSPLSAMFYEQYF
TRBV7-6	.	.	TRBJ2-7	TGTGCCAGCAGCTTAGGTCGTGAGATACTCTACGAGCAGTACTTC	CASSLGREILYEQYF
TRBV19	.	.	TRBJ2-1	TGTGCCAGCCGCGAGTACAATGAGCAGTTCTTC	CASREYNEQFF
TRBV6-5	.	once	TRBJ2-1	TGTGCCAGCAGTTACTCTGAGGGAGTTAGAGATGAGCAGTTCTTC	CASSYSEGVRDEQFF
TRBV6-6	.	.	TRBJ2-7	TGTGCCAGCAGTTCGACTGGCACCTACGAGCAGTACTTC	CASSSTGTYEQYF
TRBV29-1	.	.	TRBJ1-1	TGCAGCGTTGTCGAGGTTGTGGCTTTCTTT	CSVVEVVAFF
TRBV25-1	TRBD1	.	TRBJ1-1	TGTGCCAGGGGGAAGGGGACAGGGGGCGAGGACACTGAAGCTTTCTTT	CARGKGTGGEDTEAFF
TRBV10-2	TRBD1	few	TRBJ1-1	TGCGCCAGCAGTCCAGGGGGCTTCGCCGCTGAAGCTTTCTTT	CASSPGGFAAEAFF
TRBV6-1	.	.	TRBJ1-6	TGTGCCAGCAGTGGAGACACTGCTGGATATAATTCACCCCTCCACTTT	CASSGDTAGYNSPLHF
TRBV25-1	TRBD2	.	TRBJ2-2	TGTGCCAGTACTAGCGGGAATTTGGCTACCGGGGAGCTGTTTTTT	CASTSGNLATGELFF
TRBV19	.	.	TRBJ1-1	TGTGCCAGTAGTATAGCGGCGGCCATTATCACTGAAGCTTTCTTT	CASSIAAAIITEAFF
TRBV30	TRBD2	.	TRBJ2-1	TGTGCCTGGAGTGTAAATAGCGGGGTTGAGCAGTTCTTC	CAWSVNSGVEQFF
TRBV27	TRBD2	.	TRBJ2-5	TGTGCCAGCAGTTTATCTCCACTTAGCGGGGCCTTCCAAGAGACCCAGTACTTC	CASSLSPLSGAFQETQYF
TRBV29-1	.	.	TRBJ1-2	TGCAGCGGAGGGGGGGCTGGTGGCTACACCTTC	CSGGGAGGYTF